One sample yielded the 27 T cell receptor beta chains listed below, sequenced in a study of T cell responses to AZD1222 COVID-19 vaccine. The data were produced by immunoSEQ multiplex PCR, yet TCRdb's version contains in-frame clones alone and is incomplete. The table has 120,000 or so clones, 75% to 95% seen once. The sequences come from peripheral blood, collected on day 0 of AZD1222 vaccination. These receptors all stem from an adult in good health.

This clone was counted a single time. The rearrangement uses TRBV28 and TRBJ1-2; 10 bases align to TRBD1. With 4 bases clipped from V and 3 bases from J, the junction kept 5 bases outside the gene matches. The CDR3 length is 15 residues. Germline CDR1 reads MDHEN; CDR2 reads SYDVKM. The CDR3 reads CASSSLGTGDYGYTF. DNA for the CDR3: TGTGCCAGCAGTTCCCTTGGGACAGGGGACTATGGCTACACCTTC.

This chain connects TRBV28 to TRBJ1-3; 7 nucleotides align to TRBD1. With V trimmed by 5 bases and J by 3 bases, 10 bases remained unmatched. The CDR3 extends over 16 amino acids. CDR1 and CDR2 (germline): MDHEN, SYDVKM. The CDR3 sequence is CASSPPGQGDGNTIYF. The CDR3 DNA follows: TGTGCCAGCAGTCCCCCGGGGCAGGGGGATGGAAACACCATATATTTT.

The rearrangement uses TRBV21-1 and TRBJ2-7; the tabulated D call, TRBD1, remains unverified against the DNA. TRBV21-1 is shown as a pseudogene. The CDR3 is 16 amino acids. The CDR3 loop reads CASSKLGSRGPYEQYF. The CDR3 nucleotides read TGTGCCAGCAGCAAACTCGGCTCCAGGGGGCCCTACGAGCAGTACTTC.

The chain combines TRBV5-1 with TRBJ1-2; possible D gene TRBD1, 6 bases. Germline values: CDR1 SGHRS, CDR2 YFSETQ. The CDR3 contains 15 residues. Trimming stripped 5 bases from V and 6 bases from J, with 20 bases between. DNA for the CDR3: TGCGCCAGCAGGTTCCTACAGGGCGGTGTGGATGGCTACACCTTC. Protein: CASRFLQGGVDGYTF.

This clone was observed a single time. The rearrangement joins TRBV3-1 (or the pseudogene TRBV3-2) to TRBJ1-3, with 9 bases matching TRBD1. V shed 1 base and J 4 bases; nucleotides not matched to a gene: 5. From germline, CDR1 is LGHDT and CDR2 YNNKEL (reference sequence). CDR3 length equals 16 residues. CDR3 loop: CASSQAQGALGNTIYF. In nucleotides, the CDR3 is TGTGCCAGCAGCCAAGCACAGGGGGCTTTGGGAAACACCATATATTTT.

This chain uses TRBV19 with TRBJ2-1; no reliable D call. Germline lookup yields CDR1 LNHDA and CDR2 SQIVND (reference sequence). Trimming removed 8 bases from V and 7 bases from J, with 15 bases in between. This CDR3 contains 13 residues. In nucleotides, the CDR3 is TGTGCCAGTGGGCTGAATGGTCCGAATGAGCAGTTCTTC. Translation gives CASGLNGPNEQFF. Variable domain in full (rest from reference TRBV19 and TRBJ2-1): DGGITQSPKYLFRKEGQNVTLSCEQNLNHDAMYWYRQDPGQGLRLIYYSQIVNDFQKGDIAEGYSVSREKKESFPLTVTSAQKNPTAFYLCASGLNGPNEQFFGPGTRLTVL.

The chain links TRBV9 to TRBJ1-6; no definite D call. CDR1 SGDLS and CDR2 YYNGEE come from the germline V gene. The CDR3 is made up of 13 amino acids. Between the trimmed V and J ends, which lost 0 bases and 9 bases, there was a span of 7 bases. The CDR3 DNA sequence: TGTGCCAGCAGCGTAGAATTAGGTTCACCCCTCCACTTT. The encoded protein is CASSVELGSPLHF.

The J gene is TRBJ2-7, the V gene TRBV5-1, with 10 nucleotides matching TRBD2. Germline-derived CDR1 and CDR2 are SGHRS and YFSETQ. The CDR3 contains 13 residues. Losses at the gene ends were 5 bases for V and 4 bases for J; bases not matched to a gene: 3. Written as DNA, the CDR3 is TGCGCCAGCAGGAGCGGGAGGGGTTACGAGCAGTACTTC. Translated: CASRSGRGYEQYF.

V usage is TRBV28 and J usage is TRBJ2-5; no definite D call. CDR1 is MDHEN, CDR2 SYDVKM, per germline. The V end was cut by 7 bases, the J end by 4 bases, with 19 bases between. The CDR3 spans 15 residues. This CDR3 reads CASNPRARSGETQYF. The CDR3 nucleotides are TGTGCCAGCAATCCTCGGGCTAGGTCGGGAGAGACCCAGTACTTC.

V and J are TRBV5-1 and TRBJ2-2, with D possibly being TRBD2 (6 bases). The CDR3 length is 15 residues. Deletions cut 3 bases from V and 5 bases from J, with 14 bases between. CDR1 and CDR2 (germline): SGHRS, YFSETQ. The CDR3 bases are TGCGCCAGCAGCTCCGGGACTCCGTCAACCGGGGAGCTGTTTTTT. As protein: CASSSGTPSTGELFF. Combining the CDR3 with reference TRBV5-1 and TRBJ2-2 gives the whole variable domain KAGVTQTPRYLIKTRGQQVTLSCSPISGHRSVSWYQQTPGQGLQFLFEYFSETQRNKGNFPGRFSGRQFSNSRSEMNVSTLELGDSALYLCASSSGTPSTGELFFGEGSRLTVL.

This chain links TRBV6-2 or TRBV6-3 with TRBJ2-1; D unresolved. This CDR3 is built from 13 residues. V shed 6 bases and J shed 5 bases, with 11 bases lying between them. The V gene's germline CDR1 is MNHEY and CDR2 SVGEGT. CDR3 amino acids: CASRYIVNNEQFF. CDR3 bases: TGTGCCAGCAGGTACATAGTGAACAATGAGCAGTTCTTC.

This rearrangement joins TRBV25-1 to TRBJ1-1; the D is unclear. V gave up 6 bases and J gave up 11 bases, with 13 bases separating them. CDR1 and CDR2 from the germline V gene are MGHDK and SYGVNS. CDR3 size: 11 residues. CDR3 coding DNA: TGTGCCAGCAGCCGACGGAGTTATGCTTTCTTT. It codes for CASSRRSYAFF. Filled out from reference TRBV25-1 and TRBJ1-1, the complete variable domain reads EADIYQTPRYLVIGTGKKITLECSQTMGHDKMYWYQQDPGMELHLIHYSYGVNSTEKGDLSSESTVSRIRTEHFPLTLESARPSHTSQYLCASSRRSYAFFGQGTRLTVV.

Note on this clone: At one of its ends the junction is not consistent with the germline gene, which may arise from a read error. The CDR3 is CSASGQGSIDTQYF. The CDR3 DNA follows: TGCAGTGCTAGTGGACAGGGTAGCATAGATACGCAGTATTTT. The V and J genes are TRBV20-1 and TRBJ2-3, with 8 bases fitting TRBD1. CDR3 size: 14 residues. CDR1 and CDR2 (germline): DFQATT, SNEGSKA (reference sequence).

The CDR3 coding sequence is TGTGCCAGCAGCTTAGGTCCTAGCTCGAACACCGGGGAGCTGTTTTTT. It codes for CASSLGPSSNTGELFF. The chain recombines TRBV7-6 with TRBJ2-2, with D possibly TRBD2 on 5 matching bases. This CDR3 comprises 16 residues. The V and J ends lost 1 base and 0 bases respectively, with 9 bases between them. Germline loops: CDR1 SGHVS, CDR2 FNYEAQ.

The V call is TRBV5-1, the J call TRBJ2-7, with unresolved D. CDR1 is SGHRS, CDR2 YFSETQ, per germline. V was pared by 1 base and J by 5 bases, with 10 bases between. The CDR3 loop spans 13 amino acids. CDR3 sequence: CASSLTTLNEQYF. CDR3 DNA sequence: TGCGCCAGCAGCTTGACTACTCTCAACGAGCAGTACTTC.

CDR3 bases: TGTGCCAGCTCACCCAGCGTCGGGCTTGGCTACACCTTC. As protein: CASSPSVGLGYTF. J is TRBJ1-2 and V is TRBV18; no definite D call. There are 13 residues in the CDR3. V was cut by 3 bases and J by 7 bases, with 12 bases left in between. Germline assignment: CDR1 KGHSH and CDR2 LQKENI.

The CDR3 here is CATSEAVSSYEQYF. The CDR3 nucleotides are TGTGCCACTAGCGAAGCGGTAAGCTCCTACGAGCAGTACTTC. V gene TRBV15 combines with J gene TRBJ2-7; tentative D call: TRBD2 (5 bases). Germline CDR1 is LNHNV and CDR2 is YYDKDF (reference sequence). V was pared by 9 bases and J by 0 bases, with 15 bases between. The CDR3 is 14 residues long.

The chain is built from TRBV7-8 and TRBJ1-6; a possible D gene is TRBD1 (5 bases). The CDR3 sequence is 14 residues long. Trimming took 3 bases from V and 5 from J, leaving 8 bases between them. The germline CDR1 and CDR2 sequences are SGHVS and FQNEAQ. The CDR3 spells CASSFPQDNSPLHF. In DNA, the CDR3 is TGTGCCAGCAGCTTCCCACAGGATAATTCACCCCTCCACTTT.

The chain uses TRBV11-2 and TRBJ2-3, with D possibly matching TRBD1 (5 bases). Trimming stripped 5 bases from V and 4 bases from J, with 19 bases between. Looked up from germline, CDR1 is SGHAT and CDR2 is FQNNGV. The CDR3 covers 16 residues. The DNA for the CDR3 is TGTGCCAGCAGCCCCAGGACAAAACTCGGCGCAGATACGCAGTATTTT. It is translated as CASSPRTKLGADTQYF.

This chain connects TRBV27 to TRBJ1-6, with TRBD1 as a possible D gene (5 bases). Trimming left V 6 bases short and J 10 bases short, with 16 bases between. Germline CDR1 MNHEY, CDR2 SMNVEV (reference sequence). The CDR3 contains 14 residues. The CDR3, as DNA: TGTGCCAGCAGCATGACAAGGGGAGCATCACCCCTCCACTTT. This translates into CASSMTRGASPLHF.

The CDR3 spells CASSQTVNTEAFF. Here the CDR3 DNA reads TGTGCCAGCTCACAAACAGTGAACACTGAAGCTTTCTTT. This chain joins TRBV18 and TRBJ1-1; D gene unclear. CDR3 length: 13 residues. The germline V and J ends were trimmed by 4 bases and 0 bases, with 6 bases remaining between them. Germline V gives CDR1 KGHSH, CDR2 LQKENI.

This chain joins TRBV11-2 and TRBJ2-6; 8 bases line up with TRBD1. The ends lost 5 bases at V and 1 base at J; junction bases unmatched: 4. Germline V gives CDR1 SGHAT, CDR2 FQNNGV. The CDR3 runs 16 residues. The CDR3, as DNA: TGTGCCAGCAGCAGACAGGGGCTATCTGGGGCCAACGTCCTGACTTTC. Its translation is CASSRQGLSGANVLTF. Based on the CDR3 plus reference TRBV11-2 and TRBJ2-6, the full variable domain is EAGVAQSPRYKIIEKRQSVAFWCNPISGHATLYWYQQILGQGPKLLIQFQNNGVVDDSQLPKDRFSAERLKGVDSTLKIQPAKLEDSAVYLCASSRQGLSGANVLTFGAGSRLTVL.

The gene calls are TRBV7-6 and TRBJ2-4; 11 positions match TRBD2. There are 19 residues in the CDR3. V was pared by 5 bases and J by 0 bases, with 12 bases of the junction left unmatched. Germline loops: CDR1 SGHVS, CDR2 FNYEAQ. The CDR3 is CASSPRTSGSALAKNIQYF. The CDR3 DNA reads as TGTGCCAGCAGCCCTAGGACTAGCGGGTCGGCCCTAGCCAAAAACATTCAGTACTTC. Combining the CDR3 with reference TRBV7-6 and TRBJ2-4 gives the whole variable domain GAGVSQSPRYKVTKRGQDVALRCDPISGHVSLYWYRQALGQGPEFLTYFNYEAQQDKSGLPNDRFSAERPEGSISTLTIQRTEQRDSAMYRCASSPRTSGSALAKNIQYFGAGTRLSVL.

V is TRBV5-1 and J is TRBJ1-1; the D gene is possibly TRBD1 (5 bases). CDR1 and CDR2 from the germline V gene are SGHRS and YFSETQ. This CDR3 contains 18 residues. V was shortened by 3 bases and J by 2 bases, with 23 bases between the two germline ends. CDR3 amino acids: CASSYEPQGYRTNTEAFF. The CDR3 coding sequence is TGCGCCAGCAGCTACGAACCCCAGGGTTACCGGACAAACACTGAAGCTTTCTTT. The full variable domain, with the rest looked up from reference TRBV5-1 and TRBJ1-1, is KAGVTQTPRYLIKTRGQQVTLSCSPISGHRSVSWYQQTPGQGLQFLFEYFSETQRNKGNFPGRFSGRQFSNSRSEMNVSTLELGDSALYLCASSYEPQGYRTNTEAFFGQGTRLTVV.

The chain joins TRBV10-3 to TRBJ2-2, with D possibly being TRBD2 (6 bases). V was pared by 10 bases and J by 3 bases, with 15 bases between. The CDR3 loop spans 14 amino acids. The germline CDR1 and CDR2 sequences are ENHRY and SYGVKD. The CDR3 sequence is CATTDYPHTGELFF. In DNA, the CDR3 is TGTGCCACCACGGACTATCCACACACCGGGGAGCTGTTTTTT.

The genes are TRBV4-2 and TRBJ2-1; D might be TRBD2 (6 bases). CDR3 length: 16 amino acids. Germline V gene lookup returns CDR1 LGHNA and CDR2 YNFKEQ. Between the trimmed V and J ends, which lost 3 bases and 3 bases, there was a span of 15 bases. CDR3 sequence reads: CASSQVSGGSYNEQFF. The DNA of the CDR3 is TGTGCCAGCAGCCAGGTTAGCGGAGGGAGCTACAATGAGCAGTTCTTC.

The chain combines TRBV25-1 with TRBJ1-4; 9 bases agree with TRBD1. The trim removed 7 bases at V and 9 bases at J, leaving 9 bases unmatched. The CDR3 is 14 residues long. Germline V gene data show CDR1 as MGHDK and CDR2 as SYGVNS. DNA of the CDR3: TGTGCCAGCATCAGGGACGGGACAGGGCAAAAACTGTTTTTT. As protein: CASIRDGTGQKLFF.